The clone carrying this T cell receptor (beta chain) appeared a few times. Its antigen is as yet unknown. These data belong to a study of Ad26.COV2.S vaccination and SARS-CoV-2 variants. Study-wide results and caveats: Non-spike TCR breadth did not differ much between vaccine and placebo recipients. The study found higher spike-specific TCR breadth in vaccine than placebo recipients.

The protocol was immunoSEQ multiplex PCR, while the TCRdb copy is restricted to in-frame clones and leaves out a portion. The sample lists about 350,000 clones; less than 90% were seen once. This CDR3 spans 12 amino acids. V was pared by 2 bases and J by 8 bases, with 6 bases between. The germline V gene encodes CDR1 MGHDK and CDR2 SYGVNS. Treatment: approximately 18 received Ad26.COV2.S at low or high dose, single or two shots; several received placebo; per-sample allocation not given. Repertoires come from day 63 after the first vaccine or placebo injection. The sequence was obtained from a person between 18 and 60 years old who received the Ad26.COV2.S COVID-19 vaccine or a placebo. Sequences were derived from peripheral blood, sampled in a trial of Ad26.COV2.S vaccine versus placebo. The genes are TRBV25-1 and TRBJ2-2; D gene unclear. The CDR3 DNA sequence: TGTGCCAGCAGTGAAACTGGAGGGGAGCTGTTTTTT. It specifies CASSETGGELFF.